The clone carrying this T cell receptor (beta chain) was detected a few times. This specimen comes from a study of blood T cells in healthy people across ages. A second roughly 6 to 12 cycle PCR used barcoded and J-beta primers. TCRdb passed the 5' RACE reads through MiXCR, listing each CDR3 protein once. The table records about 1 million distinct CDR3 sequences, more than 35% of them present only once. V lost 4 bases to trimming and J lost 0 bases; unmatched junction nucleotides: 2. The CDR3 contains 15 residues. Germline V gene sequence: CDR1 SQVTM, CDR2 ANQGSEA. The sequencing input was blood. The source of this sequence is a woman aged 60-70 years in good health. The chain is built from TRBV29-1 and TRBJ2-6, with TRBD1 matching 8 bases. The CDR3 spells CSVGTGISGANVLTF. For the CDR3, the DNA is TGCAGCGTTGGGACAGGGATCTCTGGGGCCAACGTCCTGACTTTC. Together with reference TRBV29-1 and TRBJ2-6, the CDR3 gives the full variable domain: SAVISQKPSRDICQRGTSLTIQCQVDSQVTMMFWYRQQPGQSLTLIATANQGSEATYESGFVIDKFPISRPNLTFSTLTVSNMSPEDSSIYLCSVGTGISGANVLTFGAGSRLTVL.